These 30 T cell receptor beta chains were sequenced from one sample in a study of T-cell memory formation after mild COVID-19 (dated by TCRdb to the early 2020s). Libraries were built with 5' RACE. Reads for this sample came from an Illumina NovaSeq 6000. TCRdb reprocessed the public reads (quality trimming at Q25 with fastp, clone calling with MiXCR) and kept in-frame beta chains. Here each entry gathers all rows of one CDR3 protein and keeps the most common genes and DNA. Within this sample are hundreds of thousands of distinct CDR3 sequences, with roughly 16% of them counted one time only. Together, the top ten hold approximately 23% of the sample. Material: PBMCs or a T cell subset sorted from them (not recorded which). The receptors were gathered from a man between 18 and 35 years old who had mild COVID-19 (a few samples of this study predate the infection). The sample titles of this study are shuffled in the database, so cell type and time point are left out; the donor was told from shared clones.

This clonotype was seen more than once but under ten times. V gene TRBV6-5 combines with J gene TRBJ2-3, with D possibly being TRBD2 (7 bases). This CDR3 spans 14 amino acids. The V end lost 6 bases, the J end lost 3 bases, and 13 bases lay between the germline ends. Germline assignment: CDR1 MNHEY and CDR2 SVGAGI. The CDR3 DNA sequence: TGTGCCAGCAGGAGGGGGGGGCGGACAGATACGCAGTATTTT. Translated, it gives CASRRGGRTDTQYF.

This chain connects TRBV12-3 or TRBV12-4 to TRBJ2-1; 10 nucleotides line up with TRBD1. CDR3 length: 15 residues. The ends lost 7 bases at V and 6 bases at J; junction bases unmatched: 9. The CDR3 here is CASIQTGGASNEQFF. The CDR3 DNA reads TGTGCCAGCATTCAGACAGGGGGCGCATCCAATGAGCAGTTCTTC.

This clonotype was detected a few times. V is TRBV5-1 and J is TRBJ2-3; D gene ambiguous. The CDR3 length is 14 residues. The V end was cut by 4 bases, the J end by 2 bases, with 11 bases between. Germline CDR1 SGHRS, CDR2 YFSETQ. The CDR3 loop is CASSELRATDTQYF. The CDR3 nucleotides are TGCGCCAGCAGCGAGCTGCGTGCCACAGATACGCAGTATTTT.

This clonotype has only a few counts. This rearrangement joins TRBV7-9 to TRBJ2-5; D might be TRBD2 (5 bases). V was pared by 2 bases and J by 2 bases, with 12 bases between. CDR1 is SEHNR and CDR2 is FQNEAQ in the germline V gene (reference sequence). The CDR3 consists of 15 residues. The CDR3 nucleotides are TGTGCCAGCAGCTTAACTTTTCGGGGACAAGAGACCCAGTACTTC. It specifies CASSLTFRGQETQYF.

In this sample, this clonotype turned up a few times. The rearrangement uses TRBV7-9 and TRBJ2-7; TRBD2 might be the D (6 bases). V was cut by 0 bases and J by 6 bases, with 12 bases left in between. The germline CDR1 and CDR2 sequences are SEHNR and FQNEAQ (reference sequence). The CDR3 totals 14 residues. The CDR3 spells CASSLAEGWGEQYF. CDR3 coding DNA: TGTGCCAGCAGCTTAGCGGAGGGTTGGGGCGAGCAGTACTTC.

The rearrangement joins TRBV4-3 to TRBJ2-4; D is possibly TRBD1 (6 bases). V dropped 1 base and J dropped 8 bases, with 12 bases sitting between them. Germline V gene data show CDR1 as LGHNA and CDR2 as YSLEER. CDR3 length: 14 residues. Here the CDR3 DNA reads TGCGCCAGCAGCCAAGCCGGACAGAGGGACATTCAGTACTTC. As protein: CASSQAGQRDIQYF.

The J gene is TRBJ1-2, the V gene TRBV6-5; 8 nucleotides line up with TRBD1. Germline assignment: CDR1 MNHEY and CDR2 SVGAGI. This CDR3 is 17 amino acids long. Losses at the gene ends were 0 bases for V and 4 bases for J; bases not matched to a gene: 10. CDR3 loop: CASSYSGQAAGFYGYTF. The CDR3 coding sequence is TGTGCCAGCAGTTACTCGGGACAGGCGGCGGGATTCTATGGCTACACCTTC.

The chain couples TRBV10-3 to TRBJ1-6; the D gene is possibly TRBD1 (5 bases). V lost 0 bases to trimming and J lost 10 bases, with 13 bases between them. The germline CDR1 and CDR2 sequences are ENHRY and SYGVKD. The CDR3 is 15 amino acids. The CDR3, as DNA: TGTGCCATCAGTGAGTCGGGGAGGGGCGAATCACCCCTCCACTTT. The encoded protein is CAISESGRGESPLHF.

The V gene is TRBV6-2 or TRBV6-3, the J gene TRBJ1-3, with D maybe TRBD1 (5 bases). With 3 bases removed from V and 0 bases from J, the gap between germline ends came to 15 bases. Germline loops: CDR1 MNHEY, CDR2 SVGEGT. This CDR3 contains 17 residues. CDR3 region: CASSYSGLRSSGNTIYF. The CDR3 nucleotides are TGTGCCAGCAGTTATTCGGGACTTCGGAGCTCTGGAAACACCATATATTTT.

This clonotype was counted between two and nine times. CDR3 region: CASSLNSYGYTF. In DNA, the CDR3 is TGTGCCAGCAGTTTGAACAGCTATGGCTACACCTTC. The V call is TRBV12-3 or TRBV12-4, the J call TRBJ1-2; D unresolved. The CDR3 contains 12 residues. V dropped 3 bases and J dropped 4 bases, with 6 bases sitting between them.

This clonotype was observed many times. V and J are TRBV19 and TRBJ1-1, with D tentatively TRBD1 (6 bases). The CDR3 is made up of 13 amino acids. V lost 3 bases and J 3 bases, leaving 8 bases between the germline ends. Per germline, CDR1 LNHDA and CDR2 SQIVND (reference sequence). The DNA for the CDR3 is TGTGCCAGTAGTATCGAGGGGGACACTGAAGCTTTCTTT. Protein product: CASSIEGDTEAFF.

The chain uses TRBV5-1 and TRBJ1-2, with 7 bases fitting TRBD1. The V segment lost 6 bases and the J segment 5 bases; nucleotides outside the gene matches: 13. Germline values: CDR1 SGHRS, CDR2 YFSETQ. The CDR3 loop spans 15 amino acids. The CDR3: CASKSSDRVVYGYTF. CDR3 DNA: TGCGCCAGCAAGTCATCCGACAGGGTAGTGTATGGCTACACCTTC.

This clonotype was seen repeatedly, ten times or more. The chain carries TRBV12-3 or TRBV12-4 and TRBJ2-1, with D perhaps matching TRBD1 or TRBD2 (5 bases each). CDR3 length: 14 residues. V was cut by 1 base and J by 5 bases, with 9 bases left in between. The CDR3 protein is CASSLGGENNEQFF. CDR3 DNA: TGTGCCAGCAGTTTAGGAGGGGAGAACAATGAGCAGTTCTTC.

This clonotype was observed many times. J is TRBJ2-5 and V is TRBV28; 9 nucleotides line up with TRBD1. The length of the CDR3 is 16 residues. Germline V gives CDR1 MDHEN, CDR2 SYDVKM. V shed 5 bases, J shed 8 bases, and the junction held 15 bases outside the gene matches. This CDR3 reads CASSPGTGRYGATQYF. The CDR3 DNA is TGTGCCAGCAGTCCTGGGACAGGGAGGTACGGGGCCACCCAGTACTTC.

A few counts support this clonotype. The rearrangement joins TRBV10-3 to TRBJ2-2, with 10 bases matching TRBD1. This CDR3 comprises 13 residues. Germline V gene sequence: CDR1 ENHRY, CDR2 SYGVKD. V lost 9 bases, J lost 3 bases, and 1 base stayed unmatched. The CDR3 DNA is TGTGCCATGGGGACAGGGGACACCGGGGAGCTGTTTTTT. Translating it yields CAMGTGDTGELFF.

This clonotype was seen a few times. The chain recombines TRBV6-5 with TRBJ2-7, with TRBD1 matching 8 bases. Germline CDR1 is MNHEY and CDR2 is SVGAGI. This CDR3 has 14 residues. Trimming cost V 1 base and J 5 bases; bases outside gene matches: 4. CDR3 sequence reads: CASSYWGQEDEQYF. As DNA, the CDR3 is TGTGCCAGCAGTTACTGGGGACAGGAAGACGAGCAGTACTTC.

This chain connects TRBV5-8 to TRBJ2-5, with D perhaps matching TRBD1 (6 bases). V was clipped by 7 bases and J by 5 bases, with 15 bases between them. The germline V gene encodes CDR1 SGHTS and CDR2 YDEGEE. The length of the CDR3 is 13 residues. The CDR3 DNA is TGTGCCAGCGGGCAGGGGAGTCGGGAGACCCAGTACTTC. Its translation is CASGQGSRETQYF.

The chain employs TRBV20-1 and TRBJ2-2; either TRBD1 or TRBD2 may supply D (6 bases each). Trimming took off 0 bases at V and 8 bases at J, with 16 bases between the two ends. Looked up from germline, CDR1 is DFQATT and CDR2 is SNEGSKA (reference sequence). The CDR3 runs 15 residues. In nucleotides, the CDR3 is TGCAGTGCTAGAGACATGACAGGAGGGGTTGGGGAGCTGTTTTTT. Translation gives CSARDMTGGVGELFF.

The V and J genes are TRBV6-5 and TRBJ2-1, with 7 bases identical to TRBD1. CDR1 is MNHEY, CDR2 SVGAGI, per germline. J was trimmed by 9 bases and V by 4 bases; bases with no gene match: 6. This CDR3 comprises 13 residues. In nucleotides, the CDR3 is TGTGCCAGCAGTTTTAAGGGGGCAGGTGAGCAGTTCTTC. Translated: CASSFKGAGEQFF.

This clonotype was observed a handful of times. V and J are TRBV9 and TRBJ2-1, with D perhaps matching TRBD2 (7 bases). This CDR3 is 15 amino acids long. In germline, CDR1 is SGDLS, CDR2 YYNGEE. V was cut by 6 bases and J by 0 bases, with 13 bases left in between. For the CDR3, the DNA is TGTGCCAGCACCCAAGGGGGGGGCTCCTACAATGAGCAGTTCTTC. It translates to CASTQGGGSYNEQFF.

CDR3: CSARDRWQPQHF. CDR3 nucleotide sequence: TGCAGTGCCAGGGACAGGTGGCAGCCCCAGCATTTT. This chain joins TRBV20-1 and TRBJ1-5, with 8 bases matching TRBD1. Germline lookup yields CDR1 DFQATT and CDR2 SNEGSKA (reference sequence). The J segment lost 7 bases and the V segment lost 6 bases, leaving 5 bases of the junction unmatched. The CDR3 has 12 amino acids.

V is TRBV7-2 and J is TRBJ2-3; the D gene is possibly TRBD1 (6 bases). Trimming left V 6 bases short and J 2 bases short, with 15 bases between. The CDR3 has 15 residues. Per the germline V gene, CDR1 is SGHTA and CDR2 is FQGNSA. CDR3 nucleotides: TGTGCCAGCAGACGTGGACAGCCTTTCACAGATACGCAGTATTTT. As protein: CASRRGQPFTDTQYF.

The J gene is TRBJ2-1, the V gene TRBV2, with 9 nucleotides matching TRBD1. Trimming removed 3 bases from V and 8 bases from J; junction bases left unmatched: 8. This CDR3 has 15 residues. The germline gives CDR1 SNHLY, CDR2 FYNNEI. The CDR3 loop is CASSDSTGGIHEQFF. The CDR3, as DNA: TGTGCCAGCAGTGATTCGACAGGGGGGATCCATGAGCAGTTCTTC.

This clonotype was recorded at least ten times. The chain carries TRBV20-1 and TRBJ2-3, with D tentatively TRBD2 (6 bases). From germline, CDR1 is DFQATT and CDR2 SNEGSKA (reference sequence). V was clipped by 6 bases and J by 2 bases, with 12 bases between them. CDR3 length: 13 residues. The CDR3 DNA is TGCAGTGCCCTTGGCGGGGTCACAGATACGCAGTATTTT. Translating it yields CSALGGVTDTQYF.

This clonotype was observed a handful of times. The V gene is TRBV9, the J gene TRBJ2-1, with 11 nucleotides matching TRBD2. The junction had 2 bases not matched to a gene; V was cut back by 0 bases and J by 6 bases. In germline, CDR1 is SGDLS, CDR2 YYNGEE. The CDR3 consists of 15 residues. The CDR3 loop reads CASSVVSGGVNEQFF. The CDR3 DNA reads as TGTGCCAGCAGCGTAGTTAGCGGGGGGGTCAATGAGCAGTTCTTC.

This clonotype was counted many times. This sequence joins TRBV5-1 and TRBJ2-1; D uncertain. V was clipped by 4 bases and J by 4 bases, with 18 bases between them. The CDR3 runs 16 residues. The germline CDR1 and CDR2 sequences are SGHRS and YFSETQ. CDR3 in amino acids: CASSPRAGKSYNEQFF. The CDR3 DNA reads as TGCGCCAGCAGCCCTAGGGCAGGAAAGTCATACAATGAGCAGTTCTTC.

V is TRBV20-1 and J is TRBJ2-3; 8 positions agree with TRBD2. Germline V gene sequence: CDR1 DFQATT, CDR2 SNEGSKA (reference sequence). The CDR3 extends over 11 amino acids. J was trimmed by 5 bases and V by 7 bases; bases with no gene match: 2. The CDR3 DNA reads as TGCAGTGTCGGGGGGGTAGATACGCAGTATTTT. Protein: CSVGGVDTQYF.

This clonotype was detected a few times. CDR3 amino acids: CASRTDTNTEAFF. In DNA, the CDR3 is TGTGCCAGCCGCACGGACACGAACACTGAAGCTTTCTTT. V gene TRBV2 combines with J gene TRBJ1-1; a weak D match, TRBD1 (5 bases). The CDR3 covers 13 residues. Trimming took off 8 bases at V and 1 base at J, with 11 bases between the two ends. The germline V gene has CDR1 SNHLY and CDR2 FYNNEI.

The V call is TRBV29-1, the J call TRBJ2-5; 7 bases match TRBD2. The CDR3 has 13 amino acids. In germline, CDR1 is SQVTM, CDR2 ANQGSEA. Unmatched junction bases numbered 7, after V lost 7 bases and J lost 2 bases. The CDR3 DNA sequence: TGCAGCGAAGCTAGCGGTTTTCAAGAGACCCAGTACTTC. Its protein is CSEASGFQETQYF.

This clonotype appeared a few times. The CDR3 loop is CASSATHETQYF. Here the CDR3 DNA reads TGTGCCAGCTCCGCTACGCATGAGACCCAGTACTTC. This rearrangement joins TRBV6-2 or TRBV6-3 to TRBJ2-5; no clear D gene. V lost 8 bases and J 5 bases, leaving 12 bases between the germline ends. The CDR3 runs to 12 residues. Germline loops: CDR1 MNHEY, CDR2 SVGEGT.